This TCR beta chain came from a study of T cell repertoires in cytomegalovirus infection. Study-level background: Through public TCR beta signatures, both CMV infection and matching HLA type were indicated. Study conclusions and caveats: The ex vivo response was dominated by HLA-C-restricted CMV-specific TCR beta clonotypes. Summed public TCR beta family frequency identified CMV carriers bearing the relevant HLA.

Trimming cost V 3 bases and J 0 bases, with 8 bases left between them. Germline lookup yields CDR1 KGHSH and CDR2 LQKENI. The CDR3 is made up of 14 amino acids. In its sample, this clonotype was seen many times. As yet, its antigen is unknown. TCRdb used MiXCR to reprocess the reads, holding one entry per CDR3 protein. The data show around 450,000 distinct CDR3 sequences, about 11% seen once. The clonotype originates from a human donor in good health (CMV status not recorded). Some clones in this sample may be carry-over from other donors' samples. Material for sequencing was PBMCs. V usage is TRBV18 and J usage is TRBJ2-5; D gene ambiguous. The DNA of the CDR3 is TGTGCCAGCTCACCCCTCCTGTACCAAGAGACCCAGTACTTC. Encoded protein: CASSPLLYQETQYF. The full variable domain, completed using reference TRBV18 and TRBJ2-5, is NAGVMQNPRHLVRRRGQEARLRCSPMKGHSHVYWYRQLPEEGLKFMVYLQKENIIDESGMPKERFSAEFPKEGPSILRIQQVVRGDSAAYFCASSPLLYQETQYFGPGTRLLVL.